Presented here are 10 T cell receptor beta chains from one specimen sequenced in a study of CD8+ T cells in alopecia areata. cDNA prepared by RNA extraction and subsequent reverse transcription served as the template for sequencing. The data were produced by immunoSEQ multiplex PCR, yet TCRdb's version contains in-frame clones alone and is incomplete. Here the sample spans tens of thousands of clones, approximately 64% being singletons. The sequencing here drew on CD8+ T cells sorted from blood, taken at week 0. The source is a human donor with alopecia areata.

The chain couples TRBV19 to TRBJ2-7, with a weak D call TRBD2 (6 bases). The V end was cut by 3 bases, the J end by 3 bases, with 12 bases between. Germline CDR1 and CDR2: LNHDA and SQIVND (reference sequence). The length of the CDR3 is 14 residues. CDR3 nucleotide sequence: TGTGCCAGTAGTATCCTCGGGGGAGGCTACGAGCAGTACTTC. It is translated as CASSILGGGYEQYF.

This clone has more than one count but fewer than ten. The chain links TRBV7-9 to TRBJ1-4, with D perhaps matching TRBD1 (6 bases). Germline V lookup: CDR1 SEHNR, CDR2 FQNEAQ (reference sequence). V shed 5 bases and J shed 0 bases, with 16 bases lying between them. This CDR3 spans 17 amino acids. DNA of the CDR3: TGTGCCAGCAGCCCCACGACAGGACTTGCAACTAATGAAAAACTGTTTTTT. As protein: CASSPTTGLATNEKLFF.

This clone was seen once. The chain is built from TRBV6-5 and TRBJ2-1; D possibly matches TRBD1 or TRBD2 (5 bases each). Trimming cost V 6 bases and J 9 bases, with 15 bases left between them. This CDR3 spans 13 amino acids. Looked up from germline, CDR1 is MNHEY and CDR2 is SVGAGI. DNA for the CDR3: TGTGCCAGCAGCGGGGCCTCGGTCGGTGAGCAGTTCTTC. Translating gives CASSGASVGEQFF.

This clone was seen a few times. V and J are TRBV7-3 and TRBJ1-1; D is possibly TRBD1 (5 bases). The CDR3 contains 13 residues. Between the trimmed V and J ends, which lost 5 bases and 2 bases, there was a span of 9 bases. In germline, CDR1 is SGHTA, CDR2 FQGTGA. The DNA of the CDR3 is TGTGCCAGCAGCCGGACACTAAACACTGAAGCTTTCTTT. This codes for CASSRTLNTEAFF.

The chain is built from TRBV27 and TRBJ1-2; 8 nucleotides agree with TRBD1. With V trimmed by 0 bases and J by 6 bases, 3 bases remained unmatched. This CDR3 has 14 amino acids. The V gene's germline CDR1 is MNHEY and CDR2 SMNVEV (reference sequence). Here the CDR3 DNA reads TGTGCCAGCAGTTTATCCGGACAGGGTCATGGCTACACCTTC. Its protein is CASSLSGQGHGYTF.

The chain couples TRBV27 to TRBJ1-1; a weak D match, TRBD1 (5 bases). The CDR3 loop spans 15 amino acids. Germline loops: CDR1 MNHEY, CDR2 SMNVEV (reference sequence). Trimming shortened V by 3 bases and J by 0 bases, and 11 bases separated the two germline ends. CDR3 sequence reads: CASSLGWGMNTEAFF. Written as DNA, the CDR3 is TGTGCCAGCAGTTTGGGTTGGGGGATGAACACTGAAGCTTTCTTT.

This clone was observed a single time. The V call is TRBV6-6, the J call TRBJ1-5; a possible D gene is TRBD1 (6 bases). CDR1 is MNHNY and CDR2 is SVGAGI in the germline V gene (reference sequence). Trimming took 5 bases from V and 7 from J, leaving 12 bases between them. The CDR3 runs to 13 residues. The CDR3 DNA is TGTGCCAGCAGTCGCTCAGGGGTACAGCCCCAGCATTTT. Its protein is CASSRSGVQPQHF.

CDR3 residues: CSVAVASVYEQYF. In DNA form, the CDR3 reads TGCAGCGTTGCAGTGGCTAGCGTTTACGAGCAGTACTTC. This rearrangement joins TRBV29-1 to TRBJ2-7, with a tentative D call TRBD2 (6 bases). This CDR3 contains 13 residues. With 4 bases removed from V and 4 bases from J, the gap between germline ends came to 14 bases. CDR1 SQVTM and CDR2 ANQGSEA come from the germline V gene.

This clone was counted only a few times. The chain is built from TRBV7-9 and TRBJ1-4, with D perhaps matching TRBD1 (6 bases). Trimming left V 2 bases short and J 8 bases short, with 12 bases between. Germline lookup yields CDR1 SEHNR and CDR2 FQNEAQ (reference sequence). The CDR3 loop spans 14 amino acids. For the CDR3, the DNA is TGTGCCAGCAGCTTACCCAGGGGTGAAGAAAAACTGTTTTTT. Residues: CASSLPRGEEKLFF.

The DNA of the CDR3 is TGCAGCGTTTTAGGGGGGCTAGAAGAGACCCAGTACTTC. Protein sequence: CSVLGGLEETQYF. The chain is built from TRBV29-1 and TRBJ2-5, with D perhaps TRBD1 or TRBD2 (6 bases each). This CDR3 is built from 13 residues. Trimming pared 5 bases from V and 3 bases from J, leaving 13 bases between. Germline V CDR1 and CDR2: SQVTM, ANQGSEA.